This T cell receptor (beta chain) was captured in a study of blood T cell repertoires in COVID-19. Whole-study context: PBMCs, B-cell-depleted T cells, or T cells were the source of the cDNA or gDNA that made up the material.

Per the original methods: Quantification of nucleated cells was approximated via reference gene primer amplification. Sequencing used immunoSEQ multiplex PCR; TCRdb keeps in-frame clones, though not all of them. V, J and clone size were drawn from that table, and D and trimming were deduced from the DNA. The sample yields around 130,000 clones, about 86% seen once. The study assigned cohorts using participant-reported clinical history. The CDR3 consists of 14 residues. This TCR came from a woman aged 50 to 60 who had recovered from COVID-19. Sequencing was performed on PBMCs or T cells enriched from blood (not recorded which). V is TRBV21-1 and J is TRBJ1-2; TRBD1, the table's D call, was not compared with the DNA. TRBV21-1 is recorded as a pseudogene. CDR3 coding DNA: TGTGCCAGCAGACCCCGGGGGACAGCCTATGGCTACACCTTC. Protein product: CASRPRGTAYGYTF.